The entry that follows covers one T cell receptor (beta chain) sequence. The CDR3 extends over 14 amino acids. Germline values: CDR1 SEHNR, CDR2 FQNEAQ (reference sequence). V lost 5 bases and J 0 bases, leaving 11 bases between the germline ends. The data were produced by immunoSEQ multiplex PCR, yet TCRdb's version contains in-frame clones alone and is incomplete. This table has around 96,000 clones, 85% to 95% appearing once. This entry comes from a study of control samples from healthy donors and cancer patients. Sequencing was performed on blood. The sequence was collected from a man younger than 30 in good health. The chain employs TRBV7-9 and TRBJ2-7; no clear D gene. CDR3 region: CASSLSGSSYEQYF. CDR3 in DNA: TGTGCCAGCAGCCTGTCGGGCAGCTCCTACGAGCAGTACTTC.